One TCR beta chain is described in this entry. The antigen this receptor binds is unknown. Nothing much larger sits one base from this clone, and base qualities are not available. A second Seattle source provided samples from volunteer blood donors who had recovered from COVID-19. Whole blood was collected in K2EDTA tubes by collaborating institutions according to the institutions' own protocols. For TCRbeta analysis, collaborators shipped samples in one of three forms: frozen whole blood, isolated PBMCs, or DNA extracted from either of those sample types. TCRbeta CDR3 regions were amplified from genomic DNA by means of the immunoSEQ Assay, a bias-controlled multiplex PCR. Regarding the original processing steps: The number of nucleated cells in each sample was estimated from the amplification of reference gene primers within the assay. Sequence reads were collapsed and filtered to measure the absolute abundance of every unique TCRbeta CDR3 rearrangement. For each sample, productive Simpson clonality was calculated as the square root of Simpson's diversity index over productive rearrangements. TCRdb obtained this table from immuneACCESS and retained in-frame rearrangements with V and J assigned. These tables miss some clones; where compared with another copy, unresolved V genes account for less than half of the shortfall, and the remainder is unexplained. The V and J calls and clone size were taken over from that table, and D and trimming were inferred from the DNA. The sample profile shows some 250,000 clones; 88% of them were found once. Around 0.91% of the sample belongs to the ten largest clones.

Sequences SGHVS (CDR1) and FNYEAQ (CDR2) are obtained from the germline V gene. V and J are truncated by 5 bases and 1 base respectively, leaving an intervening sequence of 15 bases. Counted from cysteine to phenylalanine, this CDR3 has 16 amino acids. CDR3 DNA is the only sequence kept; it has 48 bases, read in frame from the first base. The entry originates in a study of blood T cell repertoires in COVID-19 (dated by TCRdb to between 2020 and 2021). Study-wide context: Collaborator samples came from the United States, Italy and Spain and covered acute and convalescent phases of COVID-19. The material from the prospective study consisted of cDNA or gDNA derived from T cells, B-cell-depleted T cells, or PBMCs. Where HLA class I and class II types were available, the types were taken from metadata supplied by the sample provider, not from assay-based typing. Samples were obtained from the ongoing ImmuneRACE study (first 160 participants) and from 1,254 subjects provided by 6 global collaborators. A de-identified subject ID, COVID-19 status, age in years and sex were almost always included in the sample metadata. The dataset comprised deeply sampled blood TCRbeta repertoires from subjects exposed to, actively infected with, or recovered from COVID-19. The repertoires were released in a freely available public database meant as a resource for research on the immune response to SARS-CoV-2.

General findings and caveats noted by the study authors: The amount of clinical and demographic metadata varied by source and participant and was provided uncurated.

The sequenced sample was peripheral blood. The receptor chain draws on TRBV7-6 and TRBJ2-1; TRBD2 might be the D gene, on 6 matching bases. The sequence came from a woman aged 40 to 50 who had recovered from COVID-19. The bases are TGTGCCAGCAGCCCGAATAGCGGACTATCCTACAATGAGCAGTTCTTC. Its translation reads: CASSPNSGLSYNEQFF.